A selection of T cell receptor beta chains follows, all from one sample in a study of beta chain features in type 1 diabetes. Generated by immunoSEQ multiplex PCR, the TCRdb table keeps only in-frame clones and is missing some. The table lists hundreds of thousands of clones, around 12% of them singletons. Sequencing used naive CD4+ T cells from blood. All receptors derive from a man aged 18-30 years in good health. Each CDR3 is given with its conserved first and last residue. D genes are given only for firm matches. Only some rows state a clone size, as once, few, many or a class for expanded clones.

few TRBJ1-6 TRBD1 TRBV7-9 CASSSRQGWSHSPLHF TGTGCCAGCAGCTCTCGACAGGGTTGGTCCCATTCACCCCTCCACTTT
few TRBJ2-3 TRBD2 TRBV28 CASSRTSGNSGDTQYF TGTGCCAGCAGCCGGACTAGCGGTAACTCAGGAGATACGCAGTATTTT
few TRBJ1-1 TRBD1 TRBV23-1 CASSIPPRGENTEAFF TGCGCCAGCAGCATCCCTCCCAGGGGGGAGAACACTGAAGCTTTCTTT
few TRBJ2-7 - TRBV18 CASSPLSGDYEQYF TGTGCCAGCTCACCACTTTCGGGGGACTACGAGCAGTACTTC
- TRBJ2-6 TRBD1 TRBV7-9 CASSTGQGSSGANVLTF TGTGCCAGCAGCACCGGACAGGGGAGCTCTGGGGCCAACGTCCTGACTTTC
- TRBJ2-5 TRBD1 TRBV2 CASGTDQETQYF TGTGCCAGCGGGACAGACCAAGAGACCCAGTACTTC
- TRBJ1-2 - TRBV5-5 CASSLTGMASGYTF TGTGCCAGCAGCTTGACAGGGATGGCTAGTGGCTACACCTTC
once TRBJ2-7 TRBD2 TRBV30 CASARGRGTSQPYEQYF TGTGCCTCGGCCCGAGGACGGGGGACTAGCCAACCCTACGAGCAGTACTTC
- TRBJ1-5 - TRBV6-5 CASSGDTNQPQHF TGTGCCAGCAGCGGGGACACTAATCAGCCCCAGCATTTT
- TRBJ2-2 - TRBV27 CASSSWQNTGELFF TGTGCCAGCAGTTCGTGGCAGAACACCGGGGAGCTGTTTTTT
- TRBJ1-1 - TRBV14 CASSQVGGFRNTEAFF TGTGCCAGCAGCCAAGTTGGGGGGTTCCGGAACACTGAAGCTTTCTTT
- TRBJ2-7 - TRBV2 CASSDPGSSDYEQYF TGTGCCAGCAGTGATCCGGGAAGCAGTGACTACGAGCAGTACTTC
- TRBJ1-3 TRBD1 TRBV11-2 CASSFSITGAYSGNTIYF TGTGCCAGCAGCTTCTCAATTACAGGGGCCTACTCTGGAAACACCATATATTTT
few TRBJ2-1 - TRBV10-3 CAISQSGREQFF TGTGCCATCAGTCAGTCTGGGCGTGAGCAGTTCTTC
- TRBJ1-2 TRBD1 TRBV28 CASRLTGTPFYGYTF TGTGCCAGCAGGTTGACAGGGACCCCCTTCTATGGCTACACCTTC
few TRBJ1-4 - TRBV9 CASSVTGHFNEKLFF TGTGCCAGCAGCGTCACGGGACATTTTAATGAAAAACTGTTTTTT
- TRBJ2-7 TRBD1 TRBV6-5 CASSPGQGAYEQYF TGTGCCAGCAGTCCGGGACAGGGGGCCTACGAGCAGTACTTC
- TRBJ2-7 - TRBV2 CASSIPRTVYEQYF TGTGCCAGCAGTATTCCCCGGACAGTCTACGAGCAGTACTTC
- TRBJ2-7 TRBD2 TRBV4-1 CASSQDATSGFSYEQYF TGCGCCAGCAGCCAAGATGCGACTAGCGGGTTTTCCTACGAGCAGTACTTC
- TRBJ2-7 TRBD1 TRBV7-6 CASSWDSSFSYEQYF TGTGCCAGCAGCTGGGACAGTAGTTTCTCCTACGAGCAGTACTTC
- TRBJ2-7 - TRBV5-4 CASSPGGSADYEQYF TGTGCCAGCAGCCCCGGGGGTAGCGCTGACTACGAGCAGTACTTC
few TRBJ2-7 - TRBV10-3 CAISESIELYF TGTGCCATCAGTGAGTCGATAGAGCTGTACTTC
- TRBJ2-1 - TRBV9 CASSVMASLAYNEQFF TGTGCCAGCAGCGTAATGGCTAGTTTGGCCTACAATGAGCAGTTCTTC
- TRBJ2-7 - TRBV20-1 CSANRGEQYF TGCAGTGCTAATAGGGGTGAGCAGTACTTC
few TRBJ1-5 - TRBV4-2 CASSQDLGDQPQHF TGTGCCAGCAGCCAAGATCTAGGGGATCAGCCCCAGCATTTT
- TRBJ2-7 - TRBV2 CASSVVLLALYF TGTGCCAGCAGTGTAGTGCTGCTTGCTTTATACTTC
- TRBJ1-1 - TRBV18 CASSPMLTGTTEAFF TGTGCCAGCTCACCCATGTTGACAGGAACCACTGAAGCTTTCTTT
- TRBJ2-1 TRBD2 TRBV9 CASSVGLAGTINEQFF TGTGCCAGCAGCGTAGGATTAGCGGGGACGATAAATGAGCAGTTCTTC
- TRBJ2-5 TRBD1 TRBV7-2 CASSVKGQQETQYF TGTGCCAGCAGCGTAAAGGGACAGCAAGAGACCCAGTACTTC
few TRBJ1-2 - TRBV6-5 CASSYSIVRLYGYTF TGTGCCAGCAGTTACTCGATAGTCCGACTCTATGGCTACACCTTC
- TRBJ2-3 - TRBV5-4 CASSLGLGADTQYF TGTGCCAGCAGCTTGGGCCTCGGGGCAGATACGCAGTATTTT
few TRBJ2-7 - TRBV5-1 CASSFAGSDEQYF TGCGCCAGCAGCTTTGCGGGGAGCGACGAGCAGTACTTC
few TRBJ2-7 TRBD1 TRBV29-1 CSGGTANYEQYF TGCAGCGGGGGGACAGCTAATTACGAGCAGTACTTC
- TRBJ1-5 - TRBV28 CASGTGRGGNQPQHF TGTGCCAGCGGAACAGGGAGAGGGGGCAATCAGCCCCAGCATTTT
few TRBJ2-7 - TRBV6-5 CASSSLVVSGQYF TGTGCCAGCAGTAGTTTGGTAGTGTCTGGGCAGTACTTC
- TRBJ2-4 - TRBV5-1 CASRSAGTQENIQYF TGTGCCAGCAGGTCCGCCGGGACACAAGAAAACATTCAGTACTTC
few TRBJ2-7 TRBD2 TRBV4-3 CASSREWSSGRIFPYEQYF TGCGCCAGCAGCCGAGAGTGGTCTAGCGGGAGGATTTTCCCCTACGAGCAGTACTTC
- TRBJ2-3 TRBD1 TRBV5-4 CASSQGTGVDTDTQYF TGTGCCAGCAGCCAGGGGACAGGAGTTGACACAGATACGCAGTATTTT
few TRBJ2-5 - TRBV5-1 CASSSVALETQYF TGCGCCAGCAGCTCTGTAGCGTTAGAGACCCAGTACTTC
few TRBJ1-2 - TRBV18 CASSRGGRANYGYTF TGTGCCAGCTCACGAGGCGGCAGGGCTAACTATGGCTACACCTTC
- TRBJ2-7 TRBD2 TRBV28 CASSFDGLAGVEQYF TGTGCCAGCAGTTTTGACGGACTAGCGGGAGTCGAGCAGTACTTC
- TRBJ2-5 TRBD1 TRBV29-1 CSVDKTGGKETQYF TGCAGCGTTGATAAGACAGGGGGAAAAGAGACCCAGTACTTC
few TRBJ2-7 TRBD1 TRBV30 CAWTTDRGPSYEQYF TGTGCCTGGACCACGGACAGGGGGCCCTCCTACGAGCAGTACTTC
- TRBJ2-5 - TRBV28 CASSLLPVETQYF TGTGCCAGCAGTTTGCTCCCGGTCGAGACCCAGTACTTC
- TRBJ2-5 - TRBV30 CAWSAGLKQATQYF TGTGCCTGGAGTGCGGGACTCAAACAAGCAACCCAGTACTTC
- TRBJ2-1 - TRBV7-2 CASSLVSINEQFF TGTGCCAGCAGCTTAGTATCTATTAATGAGCAGTTCTTC
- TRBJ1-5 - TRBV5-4 CASSLGGSVDQPQHF TGTGCCAGCAGCTTAGGAGGGTCCGTCGATCAGCCCCAGCATTTT
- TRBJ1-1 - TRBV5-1 CASSLGHQNTEAFF TGCGCCAGCAGCTTGGGACACCAGAACACTGAAGCTTTCTTT